This T cell receptor (beta chain) was sequenced in a study of T cell responses to AZD1222 COVID-19 vaccine. Study-wide points: Targeting of unmutated variant regions was reportedly seen in nearly half of spike-specific TCRs.

Points on this clone: Its antigen is unknown. No DNA is shown, since the ends of the CDR3 on it are uncertain; the CDR3 is the one TCRdb lists.

TCRdb's table, derived via immunoSEQ multiplex PCR, lists solely in-frame clones and lacks some. The data contain approximately 190,000 clones, over 85% of them singletons. Sequencing used peripheral blood, obtained 28 days after the second dose of the MenACWY control vaccine. This sequence was found in an adult who received the MenACWY meningococcal vaccine as a control.

Here the CDR3 reads CTSGLGYEQYF. The rearrangement links TRBV6-5 to TRBJ2-7. Germline V gene sequence: CDR1 MNHEY, CDR2 SVGAGI. The CDR3 comprises 11 residues, both ends counted.